The 26 T cell receptor beta chains presented below share a single source sample, sequenced in a study of PD-L1 blockade in urothelial cancer. Time point described: pretreatment peripheral blood. This table comes from immunoSEQ multiplex PCR, and its TCRdb copy is limited to in-frame clones, with some not included. The profile covers around 92,000 clones, with approximately 88% appearing a single time and 0.97% taken by the ten largest. Sample: PBMCs, taken around atezolizumab (anti-PD-L1) treatment. Source of these receptors: a woman older than 75 with urothelial cancer.

The rearrangement joins TRBV10-2 to TRBJ2-7; 7 positions agree with TRBD2. The CDR3 totals 14 residues. From germline, CDR1 is WSHSY and CDR2 SAAADI. V gave up 10 bases and J gave up 3 bases; unmatched junction bases: 12. In DNA, the CDR3 is TGCGCCACTCTTGGGGCGGGAGTGAACTACGAGCAGTACTTC. Translated, it gives CATLGAGVNYEQYF.

The rearrangement links TRBV5-1 to TRBJ2-1; perhaps TRBD2 as D (7 bases). The germline gives CDR1 SGHRS, CDR2 YFSETQ. The CDR3 runs to 15 residues. Trimming stripped 5 bases from V and 4 bases from J, with 16 bases between. CDR3 sequence (DNA): TGCGCCAGCAGGAGGGGGAGCGGGACTTACAATGAGCAGTTCTTC. Residues: CASRRGSGTYNEQFF.

The chain couples TRBV13 to TRBJ2-7; 10 nucleotides line up with TRBD2. CDR3 size: 16 residues. V shed 4 bases, J shed 4 bases, and the junction held 10 bases outside the gene matches. The germline V gene encodes CDR1 PRHDT and CDR2 FYEKMQ (reference sequence). CDR3: CASSSLTSGNTYEQYF. In DNA form, the CDR3 reads TGTGCCAGCAGCTCTTTAACTAGCGGGAATACTTACGAGCAGTACTTC.

This CDR3 is CASSERTAENTEAFF. CDR3 coding DNA: TGTGCCAGCAGTGAAAGGACAGCCGAGAACACTGAAGCTTTCTTT. The V gene is TRBV2, the J gene TRBJ1-1; TRBD1 might be the D (6 bases). The CDR3 is made up of 15 amino acids. With 2 bases removed from V and 1 base from J, the gap between germline ends came to 11 bases. Germline CDR1 reads SNHLY; CDR2 reads FYNNEI.

A few counts support this clone. This chain joins TRBV25-1 and TRBJ2-2; TRBD1 matches at 7 bases. This CDR3 region has 14 residues. V trimming: 7 bases; J trimming: 5 bases; junction bases outside the gene matches: 7. Germline V CDR1 and CDR2: MGHDK, SYGVNS. CDR3 residues: CASTSTGYTGELFF. CDR3 in DNA: TGTGCCAGCACTTCGACAGGGTATACCGGGGAGCTGTTTTTT.

This clone was picked up one time. The chain carries TRBV19 and TRBJ2-7; D not certain. Trimming left V 3 bases short and J 3 bases short, with 12 bases between. The CDR3 length is 14 residues. Looked up from germline, CDR1 is LNHDA and CDR2 is SQIVND (reference sequence). The CDR3 region is CASSMESQFYEQYF. The DNA for the CDR3 is TGTGCCAGTAGTATGGAGAGCCAGTTCTACGAGCAGTACTTC.

The chain recombines TRBV4-1 with TRBJ1-2; weak D call: TRBD1 (6 bases). Per the germline V gene, CDR1 is MGHRA and CDR2 is YSYEKL. Trimming took off 3 bases at V and 2 bases at J, with 13 bases between the two ends. This CDR3 is 15 amino acids long. The CDR3 here is CASSQPGVVNYGYTF. The CDR3 nucleotides are TGCGCCAGCAGCCAGCCAGGGGTTGTCAACTATGGCTACACCTTC.

The chain recombines TRBV2 with TRBJ2-3; D remains unclear. The germline gives CDR1 SNHLY, CDR2 FYNNEI. The CDR3 is 12 residues long. Trimming took 7 bases from V and 2 from J, leaving 7 bases between them. As DNA, the CDR3 is TGTGCCAGCACTCCAGACACAGATACGCAGTATTTT. Protein sequence: CASTPDTDTQYF.

This rearrangement joins TRBV18 to TRBJ2-1; 9 bases are shared with TRBD2. The CDR3 is made up of 15 amino acids. The germline V gene encodes CDR1 KGHSH and CDR2 LQKENI. The V segment lost 3 bases and the J segment 4 bases; nucleotides outside the gene matches: 4. The CDR3 is CASSPRLAEYNEQFF. CDR3 sequence (DNA): TGTGCCAGCTCACCGCGACTAGCGGAATACAATGAGCAGTTCTTC. Variable domain in full (rest from reference TRBV18 and TRBJ2-1): NAGVMQNPRHLVRRRGQEARLRCSPMKGHSHVYWYRQLPEEGLKFMVYLQKENIIDESGMPKERFSAEFPKEGPSILRIQQVVRGDSAAYFCASSPRLAEYNEQFFGPGTRLTVL.

This chain links TRBV30 with TRBJ2-4; D gene ambiguous. The CDR3 extends over 11 amino acids. V lost 7 bases, J lost 5 bases, and 9 bases lay in between. Germline V gene sequence: CDR1 GTSNPN, CDR2 SVGIG (reference sequence). CDR3 bases: TGTGCCTCGAAAACAGAAAACATTCAGTACTTC. It translates to CASKTENIQYF.

This chain links TRBV7-8 with TRBJ2-7, with 7 bases that match TRBD1. Germline CDR1 SGHVS, CDR2 FQNEAQ. The V gene end was trimmed by 3 bases and the J gene end by 0 bases; junction bases not matched to a gene: 2. The CDR3 is made up of 14 amino acids. The CDR3 loop reads CASSLTGSSYEQYF. CDR3 nucleotides: TGTGCCAGCAGCTTGACAGGGTCCTCCTACGAGCAGTACTTC.

In its sample, this clone was seen once. The CDR3 region is CASSPSGGARSEQYF. The CDR3 DNA reads as TGTGCCAGCAGTCCCAGTGGGGGGGCGCGATCCGAGCAGTACTTC. The J gene is TRBJ2-7, the V gene TRBV28; tentative D call: TRBD2 (7 bases). The CDR3 consists of 15 residues. Between the trimmed V and J ends, which lost 5 bases and 6 bases, there was a span of 20 bases. Germline loops: CDR1 MDHEN, CDR2 SYDVKM.

Here the CDR3 reads CASSSDRGRGNTEAFF. For the CDR3, the DNA is TGTGCCAGCAGTTCCGACAGGGGAAGAGGGAACACTGAAGCTTTCTTT. The chain joins TRBV6-5 to TRBJ1-1; TRBD1 matches at 8 bases. Germline V gene sequence: CDR1 MNHEY, CDR2 SVGAGI. V shed 4 bases, J shed 1 base, and the junction held 8 bases outside the gene matches. This CDR3 spans 16 amino acids.

The rearrangement uses TRBV27 and TRBJ1-4, with D maybe TRBD1 (5 bases). This CDR3 is 15 amino acids long. Germline V gene sequence: CDR1 MNHEY, CDR2 SMNVEV (reference sequence). V lost 4 bases and J 5 bases, leaving 14 bases between the germline ends. CDR3 amino acids: CASSSFPGGNEKLFF. CDR3 nucleotides: TGTGCCAGCAGTTCCTTCCCGGGGGGGAATGAAAAACTGTTTTTT.

The chain has TRBV5-1 and TRBJ2-3; 10 bases match TRBD1. The CDR3 covers 16 residues. J lost 4 bases, V lost 5 bases, and 10 bases had no gene match. Germline lookup yields CDR1 SGHRS and CDR2 YFSETQ. CDR3 loop: CASRRQTGGSADTQYF. The CDR3 nucleotides are TGCGCCAGCAGACGCCAGACAGGGGGCTCGGCAGATACGCAGTATTTT.

This sequence joins TRBV19 and TRBJ1-3, with a possible D match to TRBD1 (6 bases). Germline V gives CDR1 LNHDA, CDR2 SQIVND (reference sequence). The germline V and J ends were trimmed by 8 bases and 7 bases, with 12 bases remaining between them. The CDR3 is 12 amino acids. CDR3 protein: CASLQGANTIYF. The CDR3 nucleotides are TGTGCCAGTTTACAGGGTGCGAACACCATATATTTT.

The chain has TRBV5-1 and TRBJ1-1; D gene uncertain. Germline V gene lookup returns CDR1 SGHRS and CDR2 YFSETQ. The CDR3 sequence is 13 residues long. V dropped 8 bases and J dropped 3 bases, with 14 bases sitting between them. CDR3 region: CARREAGDTEAFF. CDR3 coding DNA: TGCGCCAGAAGGGAGGCTGGGGACACTGAAGCTTTCTTT.

V is TRBV9 and J is TRBJ2-5; possible D gene TRBD2, 5 bases. The V end lost 4 bases, the J end lost 8 bases, and 12 bases lay between the germline ends. There are 12 residues in the CDR3. Germline values: CDR1 SGDLS, CDR2 YYNGEE. The CDR3 DNA is TGTGCCAGCAGCCCCTTCGGGGAAACCCAGTACTTC. It specifies CASSPFGETQYF.

This clone was counted a single time. The chain combines TRBV7-7 with TRBJ2-5; D is unresolved. The germline V gene has CDR1 SSHAT and CDR2 FNYEAQ (reference sequence). This CDR3 is built from 13 residues. Trimming took off 5 bases at V and 2 bases at J, with 9 bases between the two ends. The CDR3 DNA reads as TGTGCCAGCAGCCCCGACTCACAAGAGACCCAGTACTTC. Translated: CASSPDSQETQYF.

This rearrangement joins TRBV19 to TRBJ2-1; D possibly corresponds to TRBD2 (7 bases). V was trimmed by 7 bases and J by 4 bases, leaving 17 bases between them. The CDR3 length is 15 residues. Germline loops: CDR1 LNHDA, CDR2 SQIVND (reference sequence). CDR3 sequence: CASTKGGEGYNEQFF. The DNA of the CDR3 is TGTGCCAGTACTAAGGGGGGGGAGGGATACAATGAGCAGTTCTTC.

V and J are TRBV15 and TRBJ1-2, with D perhaps matching TRBD1 (5 bases). Germline CDR1 and CDR2: LNHNV and YYDKDF (reference sequence). The CDR3 spans 14 residues. V was shortened by 2 bases and J by 2 bases, with 9 bases between the two germline ends. CDR3 bases: TGTGCCACCAGCAGAACAACAGGAAACTATGGCTACACCTTC. Amino acids: CATSRTTGNYGYTF.

V gene TRBV2 combines with J gene TRBJ2-7, with a tentative D call TRBD2 (7 bases). This CDR3 has 16 amino acids. The V gene's germline CDR1 is SNHLY and CDR2 FYNNEI. V was clipped by 3 bases and J by 6 bases, with 21 bases between them. For the CDR3, the DNA is TGTGCCAGCAGTGAGGAGGGGGGGCCATTGGGAAGCGAGCAGTACTTC. Protein sequence: CASSEEGGPLGSEQYF.

The chain links TRBV4-1 to TRBJ2-3; 10 bases fit TRBD2. CDR3 length: 17 amino acids. CDR1 is MGHRA and CDR2 is YSYEKL in the germline V gene. V lost 0 bases and J lost 1; bases outside the gene matches: 4. The CDR3 sequence is CASSQDPTSGGTDTQYF. The CDR3 DNA reads TGCGCCAGCAGCCAAGACCCAACTAGCGGGGGCACAGATACGCAGTATTTT.

The genes are TRBV7-8 and TRBJ2-2; D gene unclear. The V end lost 5 bases, the J end lost 0 bases, and 10 bases lay between the germline ends. The CDR3 sequence is 15 residues long. Germline V gene lookup returns CDR1 SGHVS and CDR2 FQNEAQ. The chain's CDR3 is CASSNDMTNTGELFF. The CDR3 DNA reads TGTGCCAGCAGCAACGACATGACGAACACCGGGGAGCTGTTTTTT.

The chain links TRBV5-1 to TRBJ2-2, with 10 bases matching TRBD2. From germline, CDR1 is SGHRS and CDR2 YFSETQ. The V and J ends lost 2 bases and 1 base, in that order; junction bases with no gene match: 5. The CDR3 has 17 amino acids. The CDR3 coding sequence is TGCGCCAGCAGCTTTACCCGGACTAGCGGGAACACCGGGGAGCTGTTTTTT. It is translated as CASSFTRTSGNTGELFF.

This chain uses TRBV9 with TRBJ2-7; 7 bases align to TRBD2. Germline V gene data show CDR1 as SGDLS and CDR2 as YYNGEE. CDR3 length equals 15 residues. The junction had 8 bases not matched to a gene; V was cut back by 3 bases and J by 2 bases. CDR3 sequence (DNA): TGTGCCAGCAGCGCCGACGCTAGCGGCCCCTACGAGCAGTACTTC. It translates to CASSADASGPYEQYF.